The table lists the clone carrying this T cell receptor (beta chain) with a few counts. As yet, its antigen is unknown. The entry originates in a study of spatial heterogeneity in lung cancer. On the study more broadly: Alpha-chain detections were consistently fewer than beta-chain detections among the sequences. Each distinct TCR and UMI combination averaged more than ten appearances in raw reads.

TCRdb independently ran MiXCR on the 5' RACE reads; one entry per CDR3 protein. The sample shows 50,000 to 75,000 distinct CDR3 sequences, approximately 6% of them seen only once. Findings and caveats of the study: Relative to follow-up, resection was when ubiquitous expanded tumor TCRs appeared more in blood.

V gave up 1 base and J gave up 3 bases; unmatched junction bases: 6. Germline loops: CDR1 SGHRS, CDR2 YFSETQ. This CDR3 is 16 amino acids long. Regarding time point: sample taken at primary tumor resection. No cells were sorted before sequencing. The whole RNA sequenced was extracted from tumor, nontumor lung or frozen PBMC. Source: PBMCs, taken at surgery. The chain links TRBV5-1 to TRBJ2-5, with TRBD2 identical over 10 bases. The sequence came from a female donor with early-stage non-small cell lung cancer. Here the CDR3 reads CASSLSPSGSKETQYF. CDR3 DNA: TGCGCCAGCAGCTTGAGTCCTAGCGGGAGTAAAGAGACCCAGTACTTC.